The T cell receptor (beta chain) under discussion was sequenced for a study of blood T cell repertoires in COVID-19. Looking at the study overall: Samples taken during acute and convalescent COVID-19 were collected in the United States, Italy and Spain.

The CDR3 covers 16 residues. Germline loops: CDR1 SGHRS, CDR2 YFSETQ. Trimming removed 0 bases from V and 4 bases from J; junction bases left unmatched: 4. Clones were sequenced by immunoSEQ multiplex PCR, and TCRdb holds only the in-frame ones, with some missing. The sample includes about 91,000 clones, more than 70% of them seen just once. This receptor was obtained from a woman of 80 years or more with active COVID-19. The J gene is TRBJ2-3, the V gene TRBV5-1, with 11 bases that match TRBD2. The sequenced material came from peripheral blood. CDR3 loop: CASSLALAGEPDTQYF. The CDR3 DNA reads as TGCGCCAGCAGCTTGGCACTAGCGGGAGAACCAGATACGCAGTATTTT.